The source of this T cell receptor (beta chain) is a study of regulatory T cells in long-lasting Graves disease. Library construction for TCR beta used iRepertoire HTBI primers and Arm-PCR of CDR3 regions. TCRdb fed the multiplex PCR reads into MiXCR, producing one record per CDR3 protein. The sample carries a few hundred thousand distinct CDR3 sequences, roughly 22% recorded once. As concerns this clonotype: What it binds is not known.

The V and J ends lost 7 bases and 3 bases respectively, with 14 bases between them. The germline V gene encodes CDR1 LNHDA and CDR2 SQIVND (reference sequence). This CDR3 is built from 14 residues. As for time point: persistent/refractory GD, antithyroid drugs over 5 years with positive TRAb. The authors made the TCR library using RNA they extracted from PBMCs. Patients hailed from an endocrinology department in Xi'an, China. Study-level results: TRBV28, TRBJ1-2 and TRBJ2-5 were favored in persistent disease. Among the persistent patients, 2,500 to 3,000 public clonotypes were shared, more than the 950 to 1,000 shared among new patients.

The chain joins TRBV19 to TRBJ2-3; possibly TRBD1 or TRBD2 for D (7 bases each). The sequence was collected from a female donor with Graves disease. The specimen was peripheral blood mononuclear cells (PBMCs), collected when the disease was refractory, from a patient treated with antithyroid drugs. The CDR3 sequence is CASTFQGGTDTQYF. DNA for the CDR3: TGTGCCAGTACCTTCCAGGGGGGGACAGATACGCAGTATTTT. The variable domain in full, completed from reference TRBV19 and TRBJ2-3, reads DGGITQSPKYLFRKEGQNVTLSCEQNLNHDAMYWYRQDPGQGLRLIYYSQIVNDFQKGDIAEGYSVSREKKESFPLTVTSAQKNPTAFYLCASTFQGGTDTQYFGPGTRLTVL.